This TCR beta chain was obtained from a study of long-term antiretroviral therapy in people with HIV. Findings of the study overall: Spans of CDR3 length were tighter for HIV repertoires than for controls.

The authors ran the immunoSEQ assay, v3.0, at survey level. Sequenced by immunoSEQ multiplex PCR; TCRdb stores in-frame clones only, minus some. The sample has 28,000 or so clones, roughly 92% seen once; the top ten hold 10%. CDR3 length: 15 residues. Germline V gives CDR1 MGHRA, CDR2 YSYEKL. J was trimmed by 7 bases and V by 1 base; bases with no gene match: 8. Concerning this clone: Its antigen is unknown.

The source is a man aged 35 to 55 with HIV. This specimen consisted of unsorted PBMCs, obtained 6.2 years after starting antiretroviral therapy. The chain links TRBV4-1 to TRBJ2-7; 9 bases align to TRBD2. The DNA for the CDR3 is TGCGCCAGCAGCCAAGGGACTAGCGATAAATGGGAGCAGTACTTC. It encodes CASSQGTSDKWEQYF.